The entry that follows covers one T cell receptor beta chain sequence. What it recognizes is unknown. This entry is derived from a study of cytomegalovirus exposure and HLA in healthy donors. Between the trimmed V and J ends, which lost 4 bases and 1 base, there was a span of 13 bases. There are 15 residues in the CDR3. Germline V gene lookup returns CDR1 SGHTA and CDR2 FQGNSA. Findings and limits, study-wide: A later analysis found most CMV-associated TCR beta chains apparently HLA-restricted.

Researchers ran the PCR with 60 Vbeta and 13 Jbeta primers. Generated by immunoSEQ multiplex PCR, the TCRdb table keeps only in-frame clones and is missing some. The sample shows about 120,000 clones, 81% of them seen only once. The source material was PBMCs. The V call is TRBV7-2, the J call TRBJ1-1; perhaps TRBD1 as D (5 bases). The TCR sequence derives from a woman aged 40 to 49 in good health and CMV-seronegative. This chain's CDR3 is CASSSRGRRNTEAFF. The CDR3 region has the DNA TGTGCCAGCAGCTCGCGGGGACGGCGGAACACTGAAGCTTTCTTT. The complete variable domain, with remaining parts taken from reference TRBV7-2 and TRBJ1-1, reads GAGVSQSPSNKVTEKGKDVELRCDPISGHTALYWYRQSLGQGLEFLIYFQGNSAPDKSGLPSDRFSAERTGGSVSTLTIQRTQQEDSAVYLCASSSRGRRNTEAFFGQGTRLTVV.